The rows below give T cell receptor beta chains drawn from one sample of a study of identical twins. TCRdb independently ran MiXCR on the 5' RACE reads; one entry per CDR3 protein. The table lists 450,000 or so distinct CDR3 sequences, 20% to 30% of them singletons. The same sample was also used in a study of T cells expressing NK-cell markers.

The sample was CD4+ T cells sorted from blood. Source of these receptors: a woman under 30 in good health. Each CDR3 is given with its conserved first and last residue. Each record gives: clone size, J gene, D gene, V gene, CDR3 DNA, CDR3 protein. A D gene is named only where the DNA matches it firmly. Rows give clone size only sometimes, using once, few, many, or a class for an expanded clone.

many	TRBJ2-7	TRBD2	TRBV5-1	TGCGCCAGCAGCTTGCCAGCAGCGGGGGGAGAGGGCGAGCAGTACTTC	CASSLPAAGGEGEQYF
.	TRBJ2-5	.	TRBV2	TGTGCCACGAGCGGGTGGCTGGAAGAGACCCAGTACTTC	CATSGWLEETQYF
.	TRBJ2-3	.	TRBV20-1	TGCAGTGCTGAGCCCTTGCCAGGGGTTAGCACAGATACGCAGTATTTT	CSAEPLPGVSTDTQYF
.	TRBJ2-1	.	TRBV6-2/TRBV6-3	TGTGCCAGCAGTTTCTACGTCTCCTTAGGGGATGAGCAGTTCTTC	CASSFYVSLGDEQFF
.	TRBJ2-2	TRBD2	TRBV5-1	TGCGCCAGCAGCTCGCAACCCGGGACTACAAACACCGGGGAGCTGTTTTTT	CASSSQPGTTNTGELFF
.	TRBJ2-7	TRBD2	TRBV6-2/TRBV6-3	TGTGCCAGCAGTTACCCGAGACTAGCGGGAGGAGACGAGCAGTACTTC	CASSYPRLAGGDEQYF
.	TRBJ2-1	.	TRBV20-1	TGCAGTGCTACCCCGGTATCGGGAGCCAATGAGCAGTTCTTC	CSATPVSGANEQFF
.	TRBJ2-2	.	TRBV7-7	TGTGCCAGCAGTTACCAGACATACGGGGCGAACACCGGGGAGCTGTTTTTT	CASSYQTYGANTGELFF
few	TRBJ2-1	.	TRBV20-1	TGCAGTGCTAGACGTCTAGCCTCCTACAATGAGCAGTTCTTC	CSARRLASYNEQFF
.	TRBJ1-4	.	TRBV6-5	TGTGCCAGCAGTTACGCGGTAGGGGAAAAACTGTTTTTT	CASSYAVGEKLFF
few	TRBJ2-7	.	TRBV4-1	TGCGCCAGCAGCCGGGGGACTCTCTCCTACGAGCAGTACTTC	CASSRGTLSYEQYF
.	TRBJ2-2	.	TRBV14	TGTGCCGCGAGGCGGGGAAAGGACACCGGGGAGCTGTTTTTT	CAARRGKDTGELFF
.	TRBJ1-1	TRBD1	TRBV10-3	TGTGCCATCAGTGAGTCCACAGGGGGTAGAAACACTGAAGCTTTCTTT	CAISESTGGRNTEAFF
.	TRBJ2-1	TRBD1	TRBV12-3/TRBV12-4	TGTGCCAGCAAACACCGGGACAGGGACTACAATGAGCAGTTCTTC	CASKHRDRDYNEQFF
.	TRBJ2-7	.	TRBV9	TGTGCCAGCAGCGTCGACAAATTCCCCTACGAGCAGTACTTC	CASSVDKFPYEQYF
.	TRBJ1-6	.	TRBV2	TGTGCCAGCACCCCTGAGCTATATAATTCACCCCTCCACTTT	CASTPELYNSPLHF
few	TRBJ2-2	.	TRBV7-3	TGTGCCAGGGGGTCTAGCGTTTCGAACACCGGGGAGCTGTTTTTT	CARGSSVSNTGELFF
.	TRBJ2-7	.	TRBV9	TGTGCCAGCAGCGAAGACCCTTTTGGGGGCGAGCAGTACTTC	CASSEDPFGGEQYF
few	TRBJ1-1	.	TRBV6-2/TRBV6-3	TGTGCCAGCAGTTACGGACGGATTGAAGCTTTCTTT	CASSYGRIEAFF
few	TRBJ2-1	.	TRBV12-3/TRBV12-4	TGTGCCAGCAGCCCGGGCCCAAGGGTAAATGAGCAGTTCTTC	CASSPGPRVNEQFF
few	TRBJ2-5	.	TRBV5-1	TGCGCCAGCAGCTTGGACCAACTCGGGGCCCAGTACTTC	CASSLDQLGAQYF
.	TRBJ2-3	.	TRBV24-1	TGTGCCACCAGTGATTCCGGGACTAGCACAGATACGCAGTATTTT	CATSDSGTSTDTQYF
.	TRBJ1-1	.	TRBV29-1	TGCAGCTCCTCGGACAAGAACACTGAAGCTTTCTTT	CSSSDKNTEAFF
.	TRBJ2-1	.	TRBV29-1	TGCAGCGTTGAAGAACTAGGCGAGAGCAATGAGCAGTTCTTC	CSVEELGESNEQFF
many	TRBJ1-6	.	TRBV5-1	TGCGCCAGCAGCCAGGGGACCAATTCACCCCTCCACTTT	CASSQGTNSPLHF
.	TRBJ2-2	.	TRBV29-1	TGCAGCGTCCCTAACAGGGTCGGGGAGCTGTTTTTT	CSVPNRVGELFF
few	TRBJ1-5	.	TRBV20-1	TGCAGTGCTAGAGACTTTCGGGTGAGCAATCAGCCCCAGCATTTT	CSARDFRVSNQPQHF
few	TRBJ2-3	.	TRBV29-1	TGCAGCGCTACCCCCTCGGGAGCGGATGGGTCCGGTACGCAGTATTTT	CSATPSGADGSGTQYF
few	TRBJ2-7	.	TRBV7-2	TGTGCCAGCAGAACGGACACGAGCTACGAGCAGTACTTC	CASRTDTSYEQYF
.	TRBJ2-5	TRBD2	TRBV20-1	TGCAGTGCTAGAGATGCGGGAGGGTACCAAGAGACCCAGTACTTC	CSARDAGGYQETQYF
few	TRBJ1-5	.	TRBV9	TGTGCCAGCAGCGCAACTTCTTCTAGCAATCAGCCCCAGCATTTT	CASSATSSSNQPQHF
few	TRBJ2-3	.	TRBV5-1	TGCGCCAGCAGCTTGGGTGTCCCAGGAACAGATACGCAGTATTTT	CASSLGVPGTDTQYF
few	TRBJ1-2	TRBD1	TRBV3-1	TGTGCCAGCAGCCCGATGGACAGGGCGAATGGCTACACCTTC	CASSPMDRANGYTF
.	TRBJ2-1	TRBD2	TRBV7-2	TGTGCCAGCAGCTTTGTGGGAGGGACCTACAATGAGCAGTTCTTC	CASSFVGGTYNEQFF
.	TRBJ1-2	TRBD1	TRBV5-1	TGCGCCAGCAGCCCTCGGACAGGGGACGCTAACTATGGCTACACCTTC	CASSPRTGDANYGYTF
once	TRBJ2-7	.	TRBV10-3	TGTGCCATCAGTGGGACAGTAAACTACGAGCAGTACTTC	CAISGTVNYEQYF
few	TRBJ2-3	TRBD2	TRBV7-2	TGTGCCAGCAGCTCCGCGACGCGGCGGGAGTTAAAAGATACGCAGTATTTT	CASSSATRRELKDTQYF
.	TRBJ1-2	.	TRBV15	TGTGCCACCGCGAAGGGGGAAACGGTTTGGTATGGCTACACCTTC	CATAKGETVWYGYTF
.	TRBJ2-5	TRBD2	TRBV12-3/TRBV12-4	TGTGCCAGCAGTTACCGGACTAGCGGGGGGAGGGAGACCCAGTACTTC	CASSYRTSGGRETQYF
.	TRBJ2-1	.	TRBV6-1	TGTGCCAGCGAGGCCCGAGGGAATGAGCAGTTCTTC	CASEARGNEQFF
few	TRBJ1-2	.	TRBV6-2/TRBV6-3	TGTGCCAGCAGTTACGTTGATGGCTACACCTTC	CASSYVDGYTF
.	TRBJ1-2	.	TRBV29-1	TGCAGCGTTGAGGGCGGGGACTATGGCTACACCTTC	CSVEGGDYGYTF
.	TRBJ2-1	.	TRBV29-1	TGCAGCGTACGACAGGACTCCTACAATGAGCAGTTCTTC	CSVRQDSYNEQFF
few	TRBJ2-1	TRBD2	TRBV20-1	TGCAGTGCTGGGCTCCTAGCGGGGGGAACCAATGAGCAGTTCTTC	CSAGLLAGGTNEQFF
.	TRBJ1-2	.	TRBV7-8	TGTGCCAGCAGCTTAGGCGGCGGCCACAACTATGGCTACACCTTC	CASSLGGGHNYGYTF
.	TRBJ2-5	.	TRBV7-2	TGTGCCAGCAGCTTACGTTCCGGATCGGGGGAGACCCAGTACTTC	CASSLRSGSGETQYF
few	TRBJ2-1	TRBD2	TRBV7-3	TGTGCCAGCAGCTTAAGTAACCGGGGGGGCGGTGAGCAGTTCTTC	CASSLSNRGGGEQFF
many	TRBJ1-1	.	TRBV5-1	TGCGCCAGCAGCTTGGACAGGGCGAACACTGAAGCTTTCTTT	CASSLDRANTEAFF
.	TRBJ2-3	.	TRBV12-3/TRBV12-4	TGTGCCAGCACCCCCTCCTGGGCTAGCGCGGATACGCAGTATTTT	CASTPSWASADTQYF
.	TRBJ2-3	.	TRBV5-1	TGCGCCAGCAGTAGTAGGAGCGTCACAGATACGCAGTATTTT	CASSSRSVTDTQYF
few	TRBJ2-7	TRBD1	TRBV7-9	TGTGCCAGCAGCACCAGGACAGGGGGTGGATACGAGCAGTACTTC	CASSTRTGGGYEQYF
few	TRBJ2-2	TRBD2	TRBV5-6	TGTGCCAGCAGCTTTGGACTAGCGACAAACACCGGGGAGCTGTTTTTT	CASSFGLATNTGELFF
.	TRBJ1-4	TRBD1	TRBV5-1	TGCGCCAGCAGCTCGGACAGGGCTGAAAAACTGTTTTTT	CASSSDRAEKLFF
many	TRBJ2-3	TRBD1	TRBV5-1	TGCGCCAGCAGCAGGGGGCAAGATACGCAGTATTTT	CASSRGQDTQYF
few	TRBJ2-7	.	TRBV20-1	TGCAGTGCTGACGACTGGACGGGTTCCTCCTACGAGCAGTACTTC	CSADDWTGSSYEQYF
.	TRBJ2-3	.	TRBV5-1	TGCGCCAGCACGGGGGATGGAGATACGCAGTATTTT	CASTGDGDTQYF
.	TRBJ2-1	TRBD2	TRBV13	TGTGCCAGCAGCTTAGAGGCGAGCGGGGGTACGGGGCAGTTCTTC	CASSLEASGGTGQFF
few	TRBJ2-7	.	TRBV20-1	TGCAGTGCTAGGACAGGAAACCCCTACGAGCAGTACTTC	CSARTGNPYEQYF
once	TRBJ1-1	TRBD1	TRBV15	TGTGCCACCAGCAGAGGGGGGACAGGCAACGAAGCTTTCTTT	CATSRGGTGNEAFF
.	TRBJ2-1	.	TRBV14	TGTGCCAGCAATAAATGGGTCGGTTACGAGCAGTTCTTC	CASNKWVGYEQFF